This TCR beta chain was identified in a study of response to subunit inactivated influenza vaccine. Study-level findings and limits: The authors put forward the suggestion that each seasonal influenza vaccination may bring in only a limited number of new T cells.

MiXCR was run by TCRdb on the RT-PCR reads, yielding one entry per CDR3 protein. The sample includes 560,000 or so distinct CDR3 sequences, less than 8% of them seen just once. This clonotype was recorded at least ten times. The antigen is unknown. In germline, CDR1 is MNHEY, CDR2 SVGAGI. Trimming removed 6 bases at V and 4 bases at J, with 10 bases between. The CDR3 extends over 12 amino acids. This sequence was found in a man aged 50 to 75 who received an inactivated influenza vaccine. Specimen: PBMCs from blood, collected about 23 months after vaccination. The rearrangement uses TRBV6-5 and TRBJ2-7; D might be TRBD2 (5 bases). The CDR3 DNA sequence: TGTGCCAGCAGAGCCTCGGGGTACGAGCAGTACTTC. Amino acid sequence: CASRASGYEQYF.